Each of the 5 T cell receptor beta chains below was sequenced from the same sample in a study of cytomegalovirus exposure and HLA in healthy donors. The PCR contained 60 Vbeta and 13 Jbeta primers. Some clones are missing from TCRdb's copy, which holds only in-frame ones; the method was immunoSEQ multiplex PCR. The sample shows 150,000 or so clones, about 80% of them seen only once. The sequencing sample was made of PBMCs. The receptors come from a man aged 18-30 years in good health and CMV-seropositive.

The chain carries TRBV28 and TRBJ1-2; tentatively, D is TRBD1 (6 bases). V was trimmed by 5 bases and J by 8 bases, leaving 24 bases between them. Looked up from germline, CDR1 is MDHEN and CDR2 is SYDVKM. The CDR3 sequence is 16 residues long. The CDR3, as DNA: TGTGCCAGCAGTACCCAAGGGGGGGTAGGAGGACTCGGCTACACCTTC. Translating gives CASSTQGGVGGLGYTF.

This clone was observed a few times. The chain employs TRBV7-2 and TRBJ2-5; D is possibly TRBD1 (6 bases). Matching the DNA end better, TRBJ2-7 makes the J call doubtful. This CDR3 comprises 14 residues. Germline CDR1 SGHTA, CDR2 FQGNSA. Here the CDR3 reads CASSLWQGTYEQYF. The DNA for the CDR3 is TGTGCCAGCAGCTTATGGCAGGGGACCTACGAGCAGTACTTC.

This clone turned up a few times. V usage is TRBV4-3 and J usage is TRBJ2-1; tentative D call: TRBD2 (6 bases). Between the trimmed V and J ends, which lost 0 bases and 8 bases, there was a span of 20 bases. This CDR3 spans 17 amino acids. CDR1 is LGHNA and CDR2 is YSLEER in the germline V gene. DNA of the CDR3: TGCGCCAGCAGCCAAGAGATTCCTAGCGTCCGGGTACATGAGCAGTTCTTC. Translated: CASSQEIPSVRVHEQFF.

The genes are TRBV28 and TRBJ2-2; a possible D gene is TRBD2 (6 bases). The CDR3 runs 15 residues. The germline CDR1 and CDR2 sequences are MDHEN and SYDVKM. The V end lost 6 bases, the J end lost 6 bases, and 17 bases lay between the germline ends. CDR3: CASSQSGGGSGELFF. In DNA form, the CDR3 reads TGTGCCAGCAGCCAGAGTGGGGGAGGATCCGGGGAGCTGTTTTTT.

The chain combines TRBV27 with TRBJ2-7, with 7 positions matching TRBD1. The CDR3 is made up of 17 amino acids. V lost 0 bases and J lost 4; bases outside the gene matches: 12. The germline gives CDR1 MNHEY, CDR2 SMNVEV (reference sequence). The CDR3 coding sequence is TGTGCCAGCAGTTTATCGAGTTTCCCGACAGGGAGATACGAGCAGTACTTC. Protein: CASSLSSFPTGRYEQYF.